This T cell receptor beta chain originates from a study of T cell responses to AZD1222 COVID-19 vaccine. Study-level results: Donors in the cohort were predominantly white British and more often female, and clonal diversity was possibly underestimated. Breadth and depth of Spike-specific TCRs rose after two AZD1222 doses.

TCRdb's copy holds only in-frame clones and misses some; the assay was immunoSEQ multiplex PCR. This sample has 100,000 to 150,000 clones, with approximately 89% found just once. With regard to this clone: What it binds is unknown.

The CDR3 is 12 amino acids. Germline assignment: CDR1 SNHLY and CDR2 FYNNEI. V dropped 4 bases and J dropped 2 bases, with 6 bases sitting between them. This sample comprised peripheral blood, obtained on day 0 of AZD1222 vaccination. This sequence originates from an adult in good health. The genes are TRBV2 and TRBJ2-7; D unresolved. The CDR3 loop is CASSADAYEQYF. In DNA form, the CDR3 reads TGTGCCAGCAGTGCGGACGCCTACGAGCAGTACTTC.